This T cell receptor beta chain is from a study of OX40 agonist ivuxolimab in advanced cancers. On this clone: Its antigen is currently unknown.

Some clones are missing from TCRdb's copy, which holds only in-frame ones; the method was immunoSEQ multiplex PCR. The sample yields 80,000 to 95,000 clones, approximately 91% seen once. The CDR3 extends over 16 amino acids. V was trimmed by 6 bases and J by 0 bases, leaving 14 bases between them. Germline assignment: CDR1 LNHDA and CDR2 SQIVND (reference sequence). Overall study results and limits: The investigators did not determine what antigen specificity the expanded peripheral T cells had. CD4+ and CD8+ blood T cells expanded clonally by week 6 at 0.1 to 3.0 mg/kg.

The sample consisted of CD4+ or CD8+ T cells sorted from blood, taken in a trial of the OX40 agonist ivuxolimab. The sequence was collected from an adult with an advanced solid tumor such as melanoma, head and neck, liver or kidney cancer. The rearrangement joins TRBV19 to TRBJ1-4; the D is unclear. The DNA of the CDR3 is TGTGCCAGTAGCAGAAGATCACGGGCAACTAATGAAAAACTGTTTTTT. Protein product: CASSRRSRATNEKLFF.